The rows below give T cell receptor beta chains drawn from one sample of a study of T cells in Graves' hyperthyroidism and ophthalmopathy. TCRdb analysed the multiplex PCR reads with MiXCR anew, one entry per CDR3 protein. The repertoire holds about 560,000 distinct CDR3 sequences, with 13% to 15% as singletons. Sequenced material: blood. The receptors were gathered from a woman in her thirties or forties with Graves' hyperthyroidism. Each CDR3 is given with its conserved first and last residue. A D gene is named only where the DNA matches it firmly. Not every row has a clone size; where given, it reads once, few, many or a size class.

DNA: TGTGCCAGCAGGCAAGGGACAGGGCGCTCCTACGAGCAGTACTTC
CDR3: CASRQGTGRSYEQYF
V: TRBV7-8
D: TRBD1
size: many
J: TRBJ2-7

DNA: TGTGCCAGCAGTTCCCAAAAACAGCGGACAGGGGGGGGGGTTGGCAATCAGCCCCAGCATTTT
CDR3: CASSSQKQRTGGGVGNQPQHF
V: TRBV2
D: TRBD1
size: few
J: TRBJ1-5

DNA: TGCAGTGCTAGAGTTAGCGGGAGAGCCAGCTCCTACGAGCAGTACTTC
CDR3: CSARVSGRASSYEQYF
V: TRBV20-1
D: TRBD2
size: NA
J: TRBJ2-7

DNA: TGCGCCAGCAGCTTGGCCGGGGACAGATCCATGAGCGAGCAGTACTTC
CDR3: CASSLAGDRSMSEQYF
V: TRBV5-1
D: TRBD1
size: few
J: TRBJ2-7

DNA: TGTGCCAGCAGTTTATCGATTGGCAGGGGAGGATACAATGAGCAGTTCTTC
CDR3: CASSLSIGRGGYNEQFF
V: TRBV27
D: NA
size: NA
J: TRBJ2-1

DNA: TGTGCCAGCAGCTTAAGCGGGGGTACGCAGTATTTT
CDR3: CASSLSGGTQYF
V: TRBV7-9
D: TRBD2
size: many
J: TRBJ2-3

DNA: TGTGCCAGCAGCTTGACAGGGTTGAACACTGGAGCTTTCTTT
CDR3: CASSLTGLNTGAFF
V: TRBV11-2
D: TRBD1
size: NA
J: TRBJ1-1

DNA: TGTGCCAGCAGTTTAAATCAGGGCTACGAGCAGTACTTC
CDR3: CASSLNQGYEQYF
V: TRBV12-3/TRBV12-4
D: NA
size: once
J: TRBJ2-7

DNA: TGTGCCAGCACTTGGGGAATGTTAGAGACCCAGTACTTC
CDR3: CASTWGMLETQYF
V: TRBV2
D: NA
size: few
J: TRBJ2-5

DNA: TGTGCCTGGAGACCCACACTAGACTATGAGCAGTTCTTC
CDR3: CAWRPTLDYEQFF
V: TRBV30
D: NA
size: many
J: TRBJ2-1

DNA: TGCGCCAGCACAGGGACAGGGGCGTACGAGCAGTACTTC
CDR3: CASTGTGAYEQYF
V: TRBV5-1
D: TRBD1
size: many
J: TRBJ2-7

DNA: TGTGCCAGCAGTGATACAGGGAGGCAAGAAAAACTGTTTTTT
CDR3: CASSDTGRQEKLFF
V: TRBV2
D: NA
size: many
J: TRBJ1-4

DNA: TGTGCCAGCAGGGCCTACCAGGGGGTATCTGAAGCTTTCTTT
CDR3: CASRAYQGVSEAFF
V: TRBV6-1
D: TRBD1
size: many
J: TRBJ1-1

DNA: TGTGCCAGCAGGGTTGAGCCTAACTATGGCTACACCTTC
CDR3: CASRVEPNYGYTF
V: TRBV6-2/TRBV6-3
D: NA
size: few
J: TRBJ1-2

DNA: TGTGCCAGCAGTTTTGGCCTAAGGGACATTCAGTACTTC
CDR3: CASSFGLRDIQYF
V: TRBV12-3/TRBV12-4
D: NA
size: many
J: TRBJ2-4

DNA: TGTGCCAGCAGCTTAAAGGCTAGCGGGAGTTACGAGCAGTACTTC
CDR3: CASSLKASGSYEQYF
V: TRBV7-2
D: TRBD2
size: many
J: TRBJ2-7

DNA: TGTGCCAGTAGTAGTAGCCGGGACGGACTTGATCCTATGAAAAGCTACACCTTC
CDR3: CASSSSRDGLDPMKSYTF
V: TRBV19
D: NA
size: many
J: TRBJ1-2

DNA: TGTGCCAGCAGCTTAGCGATCAGGGGTGGAGGGCCCCAGTACTTC
CDR3: CASSLAIRGGGPQYF
V: TRBV7-8
D: NA
size: NA
J: TRBJ2-5

DNA: TGCAGTGCCATCGACAGGGGCGGGACTTCTCGTGAGCAGTACTTC
CDR3: CSAIDRGGTSREQYF
V: TRBV20-1
D: TRBD1
size: few
J: TRBJ2-7

DNA: TGTGCCAGCAGTTTTCGTCGACTAGCGGGGCTCTTGAGCTCCTACAATGAGCAGTTCTTC
CDR3: CASSFRRLAGLLSSYNEQFF
V: TRBV12-3/TRBV12-4
D: TRBD2
size: many
J: TRBJ2-1

DNA: TGTGCCACCATGGAGGTAAATGTACTCGAGCAGTACTTC
CDR3: CATMEVNVLEQYF
V: TRBV25-1
D: NA
size: few
J: TRBJ2-7

DNA: TGTGCCACCACCTCTGGACTAGCGGGAGCGCGGTACACAGATACGCAGTATTTT
CDR3: CATTSGLAGARYTDTQYF
V: TRBV27
D: TRBD2
size: few
J: TRBJ2-3

DNA: TGTGCCAGCAGCCAACACCCCCCAGGGTTGGTGCACACTGAAGCTTTCTTT
CDR3: CASSQHPPGLVHTEAFF
V: TRBV3-1
D: NA
size: many
J: TRBJ1-1

DNA: TGCAGTGCTAGAGACCCGGCAGGGGGCTACTACGAGCAGTACTTC
CDR3: CSARDPAGGYYEQYF
V: TRBV20-1
D: TRBD1
size: NA
J: TRBJ2-7

DNA: TGTGCCAGCAGTTACTCATTGGCTAGCGGTTCCTACGAGCAGTACTTC
CDR3: CASSYSLASGSYEQYF
V: TRBV6-2/TRBV6-3
D: TRBD2
size: many
J: TRBJ2-7

DNA: TGCGCCAGCAGCCAAGAGACGGGACTTAACACCGGGGAGCTGTTTTTT
CDR3: CASSQETGLNTGELFF
V: TRBV4-1
D: NA
size: few
J: TRBJ2-2

DNA: TGTGCCAGCAGGCTAACAGCTGGAAACACCATATATTTT
CDR3: CASRLTAGNTIYF
V: TRBV27
D: NA
size: few
J: TRBJ1-3

DNA: TGCGCCAGCAGCTCCGGGACAGGGGGTGGCAATCAGCCCCAGCATTTT
CDR3: CASSSGTGGGNQPQHF
V: TRBV5-1
D: TRBD1
size: many
J: TRBJ1-5

DNA: TGCAGTGCCCCCGGGACTAGCGGGAGGTGGGAGACCCAGTACTTC
CDR3: CSAPGTSGRWETQYF
V: TRBV20-1
D: TRBD2
size: few
J: TRBJ2-5

DNA: TGTGCCAGCAGGCGTGACTTATCAGATACGCAGTATTTT
CDR3: CASRRDLSDTQYF
V: TRBV27
D: NA
size: NA
J: TRBJ2-3

DNA: TGTGCCAGCAGCCGAGAGACAGGGAACACTGAAGCTTTCTTT
CDR3: CASSRETGNTEAFF
V: TRBV4-2
D: NA
size: many
J: TRBJ1-1

DNA: TGCGCCAGCAGCTTGGCCCGTATGGGACAGTCCCAAGAGACCCAGTACTTC
CDR3: CASSLARMGQSQETQYF
V: TRBV5-1
D: TRBD1
size: many
J: TRBJ2-5

DNA: TGCAGTGCTAGAGATACCAAGGGGGCTAGCGAAAAACTGTTTTTT
CDR3: CSARDTKGASEKLFF
V: TRBV20-1
D: TRBD1
size: NA
J: TRBJ1-4

DNA: TGTGCCAGCAGTGCCTTGAGGGGAACTAATGAAAAACTGTTTTTT
CDR3: CASSALRGTNEKLFF
V: TRBV2
D: NA
size: many
J: TRBJ1-4

DNA: TGTGCCAGCATTCAGGGCGCTGAAGCTTTCTTT
CDR3: CASIQGAEAFF
V: TRBV6-2/TRBV6-3
D: NA
size: few
J: TRBJ1-1

DNA: TGCAGTGCTACTAGCGGAGGGTCCTACAATGAGCAGTTCTTC
CDR3: CSATSGGSYNEQFF
V: TRBV20-1
D: TRBD2
size: many
J: TRBJ2-1

DNA: TGTGCCAGCAGTTTCCGACAGGGGGCCCAGCCCCAGCATTTT
CDR3: CASSFRQGAQPQHF
V: TRBV28
D: TRBD1
size: many
J: TRBJ1-5

DNA: TGTGCCAGCAGTTTAGGCAGCGCCCCAAATCAGCCCCAGCATTTT
CDR3: CASSLGSAPNQPQHF
V: TRBV28
D: NA
size: NA
J: TRBJ1-5

DNA: TGCGCCAGCAGACCTCCGGGACAGGGCACAGATACGCAGTATTTT
CDR3: CASRPPGQGTDTQYF
V: TRBV5-1
D: TRBD1
size: many
J: TRBJ2-3

DNA: TGTGCCACCAGTGGGGCTAGCGGGACCTACGAGCAGTACTTC
CDR3: CATSGASGTYEQYF
V: TRBV24-1
D: TRBD2
size: many
J: TRBJ2-7

DNA: TGCGCCAGCAGGCCCCAAACAGGAACAGATACGCAGTATTTT
CDR3: CASRPQTGTDTQYF
V: TRBV4-1
D: NA
size: NA
J: TRBJ2-3

DNA: TGTGCCAGCAGCTTAGGGGCAGGACTCGGCTACACCTTC
CDR3: CASSLGAGLGYTF
V: TRBV7-2
D: NA
size: NA
J: TRBJ1-2

DNA: TGTGCCAGCAGCCGAGATCAACGAGCGGGAGGCTACGAGCAGTACTTC
CDR3: CASSRDQRAGGYEQYF
V: TRBV14
D: TRBD2
size: NA
J: TRBJ2-7

DNA: TGTGCCAGCAGCCAAGGTGCACAGGGGACTAATTCACCCCTCCACTTT
CDR3: CASSQGAQGTNSPLHF
V: TRBV3-1
D: TRBD1
size: few
J: TRBJ1-6

DNA: TGTGCCAGCACATCTAAGGGGATCTCTGGGGCCAACGTCCTGACTTTC
CDR3: CASTSKGISGANVLTF
V: TRBV28
D: NA
size: many
J: TRBJ2-6

DNA: TGCAGTGCTAGAGTGCCCCTAGTATCCACAGATACGCAGTATTTT
CDR3: CSARVPLVSTDTQYF
V: TRBV20-1
D: NA
size: NA
J: TRBJ2-3

DNA: TGTGCCAGCAGTTCAACCCGGGCCCCTACATGGGCCGGGGAGCTGTTTTTT
CDR3: CASSSTRAPTWAGELFF
V: TRBV28
D: NA
size: many
J: TRBJ2-2

DNA: TGCGCCAGCAGCTTGGGCCGGGGGCAGAATGAAAAACTGTTTTTT
CDR3: CASSLGRGQNEKLFF
V: TRBV5-1
D: NA
size: few
J: TRBJ1-4